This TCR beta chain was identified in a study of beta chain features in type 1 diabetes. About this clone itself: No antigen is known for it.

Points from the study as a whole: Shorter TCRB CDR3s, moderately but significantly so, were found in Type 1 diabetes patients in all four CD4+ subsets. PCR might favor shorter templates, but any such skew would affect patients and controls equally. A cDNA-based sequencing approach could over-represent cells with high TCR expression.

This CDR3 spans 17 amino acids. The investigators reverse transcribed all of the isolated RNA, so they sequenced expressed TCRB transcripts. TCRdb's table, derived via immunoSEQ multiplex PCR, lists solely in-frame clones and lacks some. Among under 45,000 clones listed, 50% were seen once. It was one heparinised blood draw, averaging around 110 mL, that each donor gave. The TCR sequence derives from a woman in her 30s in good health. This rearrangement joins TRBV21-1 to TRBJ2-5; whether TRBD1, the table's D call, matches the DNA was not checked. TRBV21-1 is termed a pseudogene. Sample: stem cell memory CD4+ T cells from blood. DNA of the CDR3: TGTGCCAGCAGCACGAATAGGGCCGGACAGGGAAAAGAGACCCAGTACTTC. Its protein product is CASSTNRAGQGKETQYF.